This passage covers 18 T cell receptor beta chains from one sample sequenced in a study of cytomegalovirus exposure and HLA in healthy donors. The PCR made use of 60 Vbeta and 13 Jbeta primers. Profiling relied on immunoSEQ multiplex PCR, and the TCRdb table lists in-frame clones only, not all of them. The sample includes 150,000 to 200,000 clones, about 80% of them seen just once. The sequenced material came from PBMCs. The origin of the receptors is a woman aged 45 to 65 in good health and CMV-seronegative.

The gene calls are TRBV6-1 and TRBJ2-3, with D unresolved. This CDR3 contains 14 residues. V was trimmed by 5 bases and J by 0 bases, leaving 9 bases between them. Germline V gives CDR1 MNHNS, CDR2 SASEGT. Here the CDR3 DNA reads TGTGCCAGCAGTTTGACACAAAGCACAGATACGCAGTATTTT. Translating it yields CASSLTQSTDTQYF.

The genes are TRBV15 and TRBJ2-5; a weak D match, TRBD2 (6 bases). This CDR3 comprises 16 residues. Germline values: CDR1 LNHNV, CDR2 YYDKDF (reference sequence). V was trimmed by 3 bases and J by 3 bases, leaving 17 bases between them. The CDR3 spells CATSSPHFSGEETQYF. The CDR3 coding sequence is TGTGCCACCAGCAGCCCCCATTTTAGCGGAGAAGAGACCCAGTACTTC.

The chain uses TRBV19 and TRBJ2-3; TRBD2 might be the D (6 bases). V was shortened by 5 bases and J by 2 bases, with 8 bases between the two germline ends. Looked up from germline, CDR1 is LNHDA and CDR2 is SQIVND (reference sequence). The CDR3 has 13 residues. The CDR3 region is CASSAGTTDTQYF. The DNA for the CDR3 is TGTGCCAGTAGTGCGGGAACCACAGATACGCAGTATTTT.

For this clone: Germline and junction disagree at one end, which may indicate a read error. The genes are TRBV7-9 and TRBJ1-5; weak D call: TRBD1 (5 bases). There are 17 residues in the CDR3. Germline lookup yields CDR1 SEHNR and CDR2 FQNEAQ (reference sequence). The DNA of the CDR3 is TGTTCCAGCAGCTTAGGGAGGGGAAAGGATAGCAATCAGCCCCAGCATTTT. Protein product: CSSSLGRGKDSNQPQHF.

There are a few counts of this clone. For the CDR3, the DNA is TGTGCCAGCAGTTCCAGGCCAGATACGCAGTATTTT. Its protein product is CASSSRPDTQYF. This sequence joins TRBV2 and TRBJ2-3; D gene uncertain. V was pared by 5 bases and J by 4 bases, with 7 bases between. Germline V CDR1 and CDR2: SNHLY, FYNNEI. The CDR3 has 12 amino acids.

V is TRBV19 and J is TRBJ2-2; D is ambiguous. Germline CDR1 is LNHDA and CDR2 is SQIVND (reference sequence). Trimming removed 2 bases from V and 9 bases from J, with 7 bases in between. This CDR3 contains 12 residues. The CDR3 here is CASSIPPRELFF. For the CDR3, the DNA is TGTGCCAGTAGTATACCCCCCAGGGAGCTGTTTTTT.

The chain joins TRBV7-2 to TRBJ2-2, with D unclear. The CDR3 is made up of 14 amino acids. Germline-derived CDR1 and CDR2 are SGHTA and FQGNSA. V gave up 5 bases and J gave up 1 base, with 8 bases separating them. CDR3 sequence (DNA): TGTGCCAGCAGCCCCAGGTGGAACACCGGGGAGCTGTTTTTT. This encodes CASSPRWNTGELFF.

This clone appeared a few times. This rearrangement joins TRBV6-6 to TRBJ2-3, with 10 bases matching TRBD2. This CDR3 spans 16 amino acids. The V segment lost 6 bases and the J segment 2 bases; nucleotides outside the gene matches: 8. Germline assignment: CDR1 MNHNY and CDR2 SVGAGI (reference sequence). The CDR3, as DNA: TGTGCCAGCAGGTCGGGTCTAGCGGGAGTCACAGATACGCAGTATTTT. It is translated as CASRSGLAGVTDTQYF.

The CDR3 DNA follows: TGTGCCAGCAGGCCACAGGGGAATACCAATCAGCCCCAGCATTTT. This encodes CASRPQGNTNQPQHF. The gene calls are TRBV27 and TRBJ1-5; 7 nucleotides match TRBD1. Germline CDR1 and CDR2: MNHEY and SMNVEV (reference sequence). The CDR3 is made up of 15 amino acids. The V segment lost 6 bases and the J segment 3 bases; nucleotides outside the gene matches: 8.

The chain uses TRBV5-6 and TRBJ2-1, with a tentative D call TRBD2 (5 bases). The CDR3 runs 16 residues. V lost 4 bases and J lost 10, with 24 bases in between. From germline, CDR1 is SGHDT and CDR2 YYEEEE. The CDR3 spells CASSDRSRGGLREQFF. For the CDR3, the DNA is TGTGCCAGCAGCGACCGTAGTCGGGGTGGCCTGAGGGAGCAGTTCTTC.

The chain couples TRBV14 to TRBJ1-1; no clear D. The V and J ends lost 4 bases and 1 base respectively, with 13 bases between them. Germline V lookup: CDR1 SGHDN, CDR2 FVKESK. The CDR3 extends over 15 amino acids. CDR3 residues: CASSLQPLANTEAFF. For the CDR3, the DNA is TGTGCCAGCAGCCTCCAACCGTTGGCGAACACTGAAGCTTTCTTT. The full variable domain, rest sourced from reference TRBV14 and TRBJ1-1, is EAGVTQFPSHSVIEKGQTVTLRCDPISGHDNLYWYRRVMGKEIKFLLHFVKESKQDESGMPNNRFLAERTGGTYSTLKVQPAELEDSGVYFCASSLQPLANTEAFFGQGTRLTVV.

The CDR3 loop is CAISEVFDTATGYTF. DNA for the CDR3: TGTGCCATCAGTGAGGTTTTCGATACAGCTACTGGCTACACCTTC. The chain combines TRBV10-3 with TRBJ1-2; D ambiguous. This CDR3 is built from 15 residues. Trimming took 2 bases from V and 7 from J, leaving 17 bases between them. Looked up from germline, CDR1 is ENHRY and CDR2 is SYGVKD.

This chain uses TRBV29-1 with TRBJ1-4; D remains ambiguous. The CDR3 runs 12 residues. In germline, CDR1 is SQVTM, CDR2 ANQGSEA. The V end lost 5 bases, the J end lost 7 bases, and 11 bases lay between the germline ends. CDR3 protein: CSVPGYGEKLFF. The CDR3 DNA reads as TGCAGCGTTCCAGGCTATGGTGAAAAACTGTTTTTT.

V is TRBV2 and J is TRBJ1-5; D is perhaps TRBD1 (5 bases). Per the germline V gene, CDR1 is SNHLY and CDR2 is FYNNEI. The length of the CDR3 is 15 residues. V was shortened by 2 bases and J by 4 bases, with 12 bases between the two germline ends. The CDR3 spells CASSERTGSNQPQHF. The CDR3 coding sequence is TGTGCCAGCAGTGAACGTACAGGATCAAATCAGCCCCAGCATTTT.

The chain has TRBV5-1 and TRBJ1-1; the D gene is possibly TRBD1 (5 bases). The CDR3 is 16 residues long. Per the germline V gene, CDR1 is SGHRS and CDR2 is YFSETQ. Trimming took off 4 bases at V and 0 bases at J, with 16 bases between the two ends. The CDR3 DNA reads TGCGCCAGCAGCCCCTCTACAGGTGCGATGAACACTGAAGCTTTCTTT. It specifies CASSPSTGAMNTEAFF.

The chain is built from TRBV30 and TRBJ2-7, with 9 bases fitting TRBD1. CDR3 size: 13 residues. Germline CDR1 GTSNPN, CDR2 SVGIG (reference sequence). In nucleotides, the CDR3 is TGTGCTGGGGACAGGGCGTCTTCCTACGAGCAGTACTTC. Translating it yields CAGDRASSYEQYF.

The V and J genes are TRBV13 and TRBJ2-2, with 9 bases matching TRBD1. Trimming removed 5 bases from V and 5 bases from J; junction bases left unmatched: 6. The V gene's germline CDR1 is PRHDT and CDR2 FYEKMQ (reference sequence). The CDR3 runs 15 residues. In DNA form, the CDR3 reads TGTGCCAGCAGCCTCGGGACAGGGCGAACCGGGGAGCTGTTTTTT. It codes for CASSLGTGRTGELFF.

The V and J genes are TRBV14 and TRBJ1-6; D gene ambiguous. V shed 0 bases and J shed 4 bases, with 7 bases lying between them. The germline gives CDR1 SGHDN, CDR2 FVKESK. CDR3 length: 15 amino acids. In DNA, the CDR3 is TGTGCCAGCAGCCAAGAGGGCAGGTATAATTCACCCCTCCACTTT. It yields the protein CASSQEGRYNSPLHF.